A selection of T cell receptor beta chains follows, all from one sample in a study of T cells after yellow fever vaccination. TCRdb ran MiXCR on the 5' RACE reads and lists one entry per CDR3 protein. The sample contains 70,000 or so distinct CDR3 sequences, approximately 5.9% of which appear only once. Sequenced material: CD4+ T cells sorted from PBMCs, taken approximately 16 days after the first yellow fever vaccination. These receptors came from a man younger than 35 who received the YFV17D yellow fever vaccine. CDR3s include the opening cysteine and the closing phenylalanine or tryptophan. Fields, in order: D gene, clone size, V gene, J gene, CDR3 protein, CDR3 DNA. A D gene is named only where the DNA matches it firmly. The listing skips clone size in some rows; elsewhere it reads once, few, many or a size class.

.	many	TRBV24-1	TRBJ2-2	CAITEGNTGELFF	TGTGCCATTACAGAGGGGAACACCGGGGAGCTGTTTTTT
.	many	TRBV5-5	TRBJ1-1	CASSLMVTEAFF	TGTGCCAGCAGCTTGATGGTCACTGAAGCTTTCTTT
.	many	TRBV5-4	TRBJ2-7	CASSAGNNYEQYF	TGTGCCAGCAGCGCCGGAAACAACTACGAGCAGTACTTC
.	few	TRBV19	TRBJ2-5	CASSTYIHPGQTQYF	TGTGCCAGTAGTACTTACATTCATCCGGGGCAGACCCAGTACTTC
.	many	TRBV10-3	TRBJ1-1	CAISDGGGLADTEAFF	TGTGCCATCAGTGACGGAGGGGGGCTAGCGGACACTGAAGCTTTCTTT
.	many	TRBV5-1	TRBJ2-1	CASSLRPPDNEQFF	TGCGCCAGCAGCTTGCGCCCCCCTGACAATGAGCAGTTCTTC
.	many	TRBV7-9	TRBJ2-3	CASSIPRTVTDTQYF	TGTGCCAGCAGCATCCCTCGGACAGTCACAGATACGCAGTATTTT
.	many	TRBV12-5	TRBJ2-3	CASGLTPVGTQYF	TGTGCTAGTGGCCTCACACCGGTTGGTACGCAGTATTTT
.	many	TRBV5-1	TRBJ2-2	CASTRGENTGELFF	TGCGCCAGCACGAGGGGCGAGAACACCGGGGAGCTGTTTTTT
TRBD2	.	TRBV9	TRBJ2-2	CASSVVDRGAGELFF	TGTGCCAGCAGCGTAGTAGACCGGGGGGCCGGGGAGCTGTTTTTT
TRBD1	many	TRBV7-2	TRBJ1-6	CASSPDRDHSPLHF	TGTGCCAGCAGCCCCGACAGGGATCATTCACCCCTCCACTTT
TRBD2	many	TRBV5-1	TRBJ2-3	CASAFGAGGDTQYF	TGCGCCAGCGCTTTTGGAGCGGGGGGAGATACGCAGTATTTT
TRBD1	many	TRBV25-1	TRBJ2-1	CASSHTPGTGGNEQFF	TGTGCCAGCAGTCATACCCCCGGGACAGGGGGCAATGAGCAGTTCTTC
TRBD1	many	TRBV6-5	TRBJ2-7	CASGPGQRRHEQYF	TGTGCCAGCGGTCCGGGACAGCGGCGCCACGAGCAGTACTTC
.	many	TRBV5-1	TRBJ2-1	CASSLALVGEQFF	TGCGCCAGCAGCTTGGCTCTGGTTGGTGAGCAGTTCTTC
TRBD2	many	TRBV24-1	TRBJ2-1	CATSGLAGDNEQFF	TGTGCCACCAGTGGGCTAGCGGGGGACAATGAGCAGTTCTTC
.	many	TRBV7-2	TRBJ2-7	CASSLKWGTTYEQYF	TGTGCCAGCAGCCTAAAATGGGGCACAACCTACGAGCAGTACTTC
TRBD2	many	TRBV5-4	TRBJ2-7	CASSAAGGLSYEQYF	TGTGCCAGCAGCGCAGCGGGGGGTCTCTCCTACGAGCAGTACTTC
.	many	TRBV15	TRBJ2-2	CATSTTVSGELFF	TGTGCCACCAGCACCACAGTGTCCGGGGAGCTGTTTTTT
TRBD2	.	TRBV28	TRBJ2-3	CASSFGTSGGAGPDTQYF	TGTGCCAGCAGTTTCGGGACTAGCGGGGGGGCCGGCCCAGATACGCAGTATTTT
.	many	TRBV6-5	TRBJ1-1	CASSYREENTEAFF	TGTGCCAGCAGTTACCGTGAAGAGAACACTGAAGCTTTCTTT
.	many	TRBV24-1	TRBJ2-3	CATSGTTDTQYF	TGTGCCACCAGTGGGACTACAGATACGCAGTATTTT
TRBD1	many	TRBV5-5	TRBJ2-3	CASRPGGSVDTQYF	TGTGCCAGCAGACCAGGGGGCTCAGTAGATACGCAGTATTTT
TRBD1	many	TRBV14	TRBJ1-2	CASSLLTGAGGYTF	TGTGCCAGCAGCCTATTGACAGGGGCGGGAGGCTACACCTTC
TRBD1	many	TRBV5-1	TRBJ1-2	CASRQQGNYGYTF	TGCGCCAGCCGCCAACAGGGGAACTATGGCTACACCTTC
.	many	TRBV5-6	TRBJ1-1	CASSFDINYEPGTNTEAFF	TGTGCCAGCAGCTTCGATATAAATTACGAACCGGGCACGAACACTGAAGCTTTCTTT
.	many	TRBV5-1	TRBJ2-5	CASSPGYPGLETQYF	TGCGCCAGCAGCCCCGGTTACCCGGGGTTGGAGACCCAGTACTTC
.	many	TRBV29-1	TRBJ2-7	CSAVGVSYEQYF	TGCAGCGCCGTTGGGGTCTCCTACGAGCAGTACTTC